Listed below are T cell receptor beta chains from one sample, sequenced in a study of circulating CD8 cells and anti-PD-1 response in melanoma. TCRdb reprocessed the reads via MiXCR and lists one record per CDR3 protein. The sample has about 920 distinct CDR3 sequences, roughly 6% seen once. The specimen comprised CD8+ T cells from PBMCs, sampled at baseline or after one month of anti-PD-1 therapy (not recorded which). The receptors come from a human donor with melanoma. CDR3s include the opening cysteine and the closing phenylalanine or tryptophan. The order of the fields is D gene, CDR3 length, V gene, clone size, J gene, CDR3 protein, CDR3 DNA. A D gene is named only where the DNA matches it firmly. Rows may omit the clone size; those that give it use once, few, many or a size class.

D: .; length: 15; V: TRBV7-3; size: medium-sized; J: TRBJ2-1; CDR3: CASSLIESSYNEQFF; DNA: TGTGCCAGCAGCCTAATTGAGTCGTCCTACAATGAGCAGTTCTTC
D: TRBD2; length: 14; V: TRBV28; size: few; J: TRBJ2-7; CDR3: CASSGLADFYEQYF; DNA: TGTGCCAGCAGTGGACTAGCGGACTTCTACGAGCAGTACTTC
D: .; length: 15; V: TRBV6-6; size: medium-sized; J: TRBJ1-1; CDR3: CASSTVQGGDTEAFF; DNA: TGTGCCAGCAGTACGGTACAGGGCGGTGACACTGAAGCTTTCTTT
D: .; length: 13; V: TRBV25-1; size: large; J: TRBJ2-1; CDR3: CASREMREDEQFF; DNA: TGTGCCAGTCGCGAGATGCGGGAAGATGAGCAGTTCTTC
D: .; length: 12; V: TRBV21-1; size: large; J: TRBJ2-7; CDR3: CASATETYEQYF; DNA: TGTGCCAGCGCGACGGAGACCTACGAGCAGTACTTC
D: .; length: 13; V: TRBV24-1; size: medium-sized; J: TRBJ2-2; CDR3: CATSDLRTGELFF; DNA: TGTGCCACCAGTGATTTAAGAACCGGGGAGCTGTTTTTT
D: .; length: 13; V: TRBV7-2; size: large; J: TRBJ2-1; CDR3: CASTKTLSGEQFF; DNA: TGTGCCAGCACCAAAACCCTATCGGGGGAGCAGTTCTTC
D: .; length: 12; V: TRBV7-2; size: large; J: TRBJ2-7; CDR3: CASSQTGSQQYF; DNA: TGTGCCAGCAGCCAGACCGGGTCTCAGCAGTACTTC
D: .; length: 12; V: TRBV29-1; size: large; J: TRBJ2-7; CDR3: CSVEASVGEQYF; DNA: TGCAGCGTTGAAGCCAGCGTGGGGGAGCAGTACTTC
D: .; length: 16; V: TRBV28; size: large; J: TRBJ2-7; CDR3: CASSLVNPQTSYEQYF; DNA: TGTGCCAGCAGTTTAGTTAACCCACAAACCTCCTACGAGCAGTACTTC
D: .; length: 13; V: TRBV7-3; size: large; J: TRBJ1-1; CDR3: CASSKTGRDEAFF; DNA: TGTGCCAGCAGCAAAACAGGGAGGGATGAAGCTTTCTTT
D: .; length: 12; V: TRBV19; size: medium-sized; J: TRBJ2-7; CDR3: CASSPSIYEQYF; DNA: TGTGCCAGTAGTCCTAGTATCTACGAGCAGTACTTC
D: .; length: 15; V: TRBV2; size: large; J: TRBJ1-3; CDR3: CASTTGPFSGNTIYF; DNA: TGTGCCAGCACTACCGGACCCTTCTCTGGAAACACCATATATTTT
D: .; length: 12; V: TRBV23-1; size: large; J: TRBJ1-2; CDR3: CASSPQANGYTF; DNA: TGCGCCAGCAGTCCACAGGCCAATGGCTACACCTTC
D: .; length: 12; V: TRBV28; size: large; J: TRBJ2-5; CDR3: CASSPRHPAQYF; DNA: TGTGCCAGCAGTCCACGCCACCCCGCCCAGTACTTC
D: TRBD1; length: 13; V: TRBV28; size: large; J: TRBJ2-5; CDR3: CASNPDREETQYF; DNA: TGTGCCAGCAACCCGGACAGGGAGGAGACCCAGTACTTC
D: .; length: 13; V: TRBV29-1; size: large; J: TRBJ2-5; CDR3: CSVVGLLFETQYF; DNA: TGCAGCGTTGTGGGACTGCTGTTCGAGACCCAGTACTTC
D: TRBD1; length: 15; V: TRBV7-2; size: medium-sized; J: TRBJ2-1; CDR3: CASSPDRGVYNEQFF; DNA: TGTGCCAGCAGCCCAGACAGGGGGGTCTACAATGAGCAGTTCTTC
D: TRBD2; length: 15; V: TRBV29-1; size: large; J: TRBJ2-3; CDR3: CSVEVAGEAPDTQYF; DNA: TGCAGCGTTGAAGTAGCGGGAGAAGCACCAGATACGCAGTATTTT
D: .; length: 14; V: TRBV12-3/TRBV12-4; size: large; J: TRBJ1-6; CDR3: CASSLAGNNSPLHF; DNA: TGTGCCAGCAGTTTAGCAGGGAATAATTCACCCCTCCACTTT
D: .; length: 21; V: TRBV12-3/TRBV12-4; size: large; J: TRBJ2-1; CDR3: CASSSLPEIAEDFSSYNEQFF; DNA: TGTGCCAGCAGTTCCCTACCAGAGATAGCGGAAGACTTCAGCTCCTACAATGAGCAGTTCTTC
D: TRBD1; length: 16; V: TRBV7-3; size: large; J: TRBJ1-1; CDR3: CASSLAGRGLNTEAFF; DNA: TGTGCCAGCAGCTTAGCCGGGAGGGGGCTGAACACTGAAGCTTTCTTT
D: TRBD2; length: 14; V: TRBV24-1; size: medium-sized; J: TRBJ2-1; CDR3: CATRSSGRVHEQFF; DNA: TGTGCCACCAGATCTAGCGGGAGGGTTCATGAGCAGTTCTTC
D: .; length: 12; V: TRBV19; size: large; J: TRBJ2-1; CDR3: CASRGFYNEQFF; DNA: TGTGCCAGTAGGGGTTTCTACAATGAGCAGTTCTTC
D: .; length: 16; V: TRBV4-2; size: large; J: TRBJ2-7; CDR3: CASSQDSEGFIYEQYF; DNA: TGTGCCAGCAGCCAAGATTCGGAGGGGTTCATCTACGAGCAGTACTTC
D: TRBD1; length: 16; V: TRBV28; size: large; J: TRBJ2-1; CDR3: CASSAMTGRSYNEQFF; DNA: TGTGCCAGCAGTGCGATGACAGGGCGAAGCTACAATGAGCAGTTCTTC
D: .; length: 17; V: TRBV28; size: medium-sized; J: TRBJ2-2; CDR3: CASSLTTPARGSGELFF; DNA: TGTGCCAGCAGTTTAACAACCCCGGCTAGAGGATCCGGGGAGCTGTTTTTT
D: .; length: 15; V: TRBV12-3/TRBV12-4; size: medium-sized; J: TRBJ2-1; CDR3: CASSLSSPSYNEQFF; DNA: TGTGCCAGCAGTTTGAGTAGCCCCTCCTACAATGAGCAGTTCTTC
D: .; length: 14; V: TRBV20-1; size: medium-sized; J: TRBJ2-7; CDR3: CSASPQRDIYEQYF; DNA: TGCAGTGCTAGTCCCCAAAGGGATATCTACGAGCAGTACTTC
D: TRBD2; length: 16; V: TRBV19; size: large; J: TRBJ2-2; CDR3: CASSIPWSGSTGELFF; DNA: TGTGCCAGTAGTATACCTTGGAGCGGGAGCACCGGGGAGCTGTTTTTT
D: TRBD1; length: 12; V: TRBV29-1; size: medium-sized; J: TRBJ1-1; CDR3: CSTWTGGGEAFF; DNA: TGCAGCACTTGGACAGGGGGCGGTGAAGCTTTCTTT
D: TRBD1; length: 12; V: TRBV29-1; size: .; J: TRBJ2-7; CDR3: CSVGQGVIEQYF; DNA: TGCAGCGTTGGCCAGGGGGTGATCGAGCAGTACTTC
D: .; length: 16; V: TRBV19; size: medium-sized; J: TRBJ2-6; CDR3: CASSIDKQSWANVLTF; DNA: TGTGCCAGTAGTATCGACAAACAATCCTGGGCCAACGTCCTGACTTTC